This TCR beta chain originates from a study of tumor T cells in aggressive B-cell lymphoma (dated by TCRdb to between 2016 and 2019). V is reduced by 0 bases and J by 3 bases, leaving a spacing of 7 bases between them. The germline V gene specifies SGHRS as CDR1 and YFSETQ as CDR2. The CDR3 holds 13 amino acids from the cysteine to the phenylalanine. Of all the DNA, just the CDR3 is kept, 39 bases in frame from base 1. The library was prepared using the immunoSEQ multiplex PCR assay. TCRdb provides this immuneACCESS table in a form limited to in-frame rearrangements. Some clones are lacking; in checked studies, under half of them reflect an unresolved V gene, and why the rest are absent is not known. The sample yields about 9,800 clones; over 75% were counted once. The biggest ten clones account for around 4% of the sample. In regard to this clone: This receptor's antigen is unknown. No clone much larger than this one lies a single base away; base qualities are absent.

This TCR was sampled from an adult with diffuse large B cell lymphoma. The sequenced sample consisted of tumor tissue. The V gene is TRBV5-1 and the J gene is TRBJ2-7; no D gene can be assigned with confidence. The DNA sequence follows: TGCGCCAGCAGCTTGGTGGCAGGCTACGAGCAGTACTTC. This translates into CASSLVAGYEQYF.